This T cell receptor beta chain was recovered during a study of blood T cell repertoires in COVID-19 (dated by TCRdb to the early 2020s). For the study in its entirety: The collaborator samples originated in the United States, Italy and Spain and spanned the acute and convalescent phases of COVID-19. The repertoires were released in a freely available public database intended as a resource for research on the immune response to SARS-CoV-2. Where HLA class I and class II types were available, the types were taken from metadata supplied by the sample provider, not from assay-based typing. A de-identified subject ID, COVID-19 status, age in years and sex were almost always included in the sample metadata. Samples were obtained from the ongoing ImmuneRACE study (first 160 participants) and from 1,000 to 1,500 subjects provided by 6 global collaborators. The dataset comprised deeply sampled blood TCRbeta repertoires from subjects exposed to, actively infected with, or recovered from COVID-19. The prospective study material was composed of cDNA or gDNA derived from T cells, B-cell-depleted T cells, or PBMCs.

TCRbeta CDR3 regions were amplified from genomic DNA by means of the immunoSEQ Assay, a bias-controlled multiplex PCR. Processing in the source paper ran as follows. The number of nucleated cells in each sample was estimated by amplification of reference gene primers within the assay. To quantify the absolute abundance of each unique TCRbeta CDR3 rearrangement, sequence reads were collapsed and filtered. For each sample, productive Simpson clonality was calculated as the square root of Simpson's diversity index over productive rearrangements. TCRdb took this table from immuneACCESS and kept in-frame rearrangements with V and J called. Such tables lack part of the clones; where checked against another copy, unresolved V genes explain under half of the gap, and the rest is unexplained. V, J and clone size are taken as reported in that table, and D and trimming were inferred from the DNA itself. The sample table lists approximately 250,000 clones, more than 75% of them with a count of one. Around 1.6% of the sample lies in the top ten.

On the study overall, not on this receptor specifically: The amount of clinical and demographic metadata varied by source and participant and was provided uncurated.

Counted from cysteine to phenylalanine, this CDR3 has 19 amino acids. Only the CDR3 part of the read is kept: 57 bases, read in frame from the first base. CDR1 and CDR2, looked up from the germline V gene (reference sequence), are LGHDT and YNNKEL. V and J lose 2 bases and 9 bases, and a span of 26 bases separates them. Another Seattle source contributed samples from volunteer blood donors who had recovered from COVID-19. The collaborating institutions used their own protocols to collect whole blood in K2EDTA tubes. For TCRbeta analysis, collaborators shipped samples in one of three forms: frozen whole blood, isolated PBMCs, or DNA extracted from either of those sample types. This clone came up once. Its antigen specificity is not known. No base quality information exists; no much larger clone differs at one position.

Specimen: peripheral blood. Recombination linked TRBV3-1 (or the pseudogene TRBV3-2) to TRBJ1-6, with no confidently assigned D gene. The source of this sequence is a woman aged 55 to 70 who had recovered from COVID-19. The CDR3: CASSQIYLGRREVGSPLHF. The DNA sequence is given as TGTGCCAGCAGCCAAATTTATTTAGGGCGTCGGGAGGTCGGTTCACCCCTCCACTTT.